Below are 18 T cell receptor beta chains sequenced from a single sample in a study of cytomegalovirus exposure and HLA in healthy donors. 13 Jbeta primers and 60 Vbeta primers were used for the PCR. Sequencing was performed with immunoSEQ multiplex PCR; in TCRdb, only in-frame clones are kept and a portion is missing. The sample carries 95,000 to 150,000 clones, about 73% recorded once. The sample taken for sequencing was PBMCs. Receptors originate from a woman between 40 and 50 years old in good health and CMV-seropositive.

The chain joins TRBV29-1 to TRBJ2-6; D ambiguous. The germline V gene has CDR1 SQVTM and CDR2 ANQGSEA. The germline V and J ends were trimmed by 7 bases and 0 bases, with 7 bases remaining between them. The CDR3 runs 13 residues. The CDR3 is CSAFYSGANVLTF. CDR3 sequence (DNA): TGCAGCGCCTTTTACTCTGGGGCCAACGTCCTGACTTTC.

This sequence joins TRBV7-9 and TRBJ2-2; 8 bases agree with TRBD1. In germline, CDR1 is SEHNR, CDR2 FQNEAQ (reference sequence). The CDR3 runs 15 residues. V shed 5 bases, J shed 1 base, and the junction held 3 bases outside the gene matches. The CDR3 DNA follows: TGTGCCAGCAGCCCGGGACAGGTGAACACCGGGGAGCTGTTTTTT. Translated: CASSPGQVNTGELFF.

The V gene is TRBV6-6, the J gene TRBJ1-5, with D unclear. CDR3 length equals 16 residues. V was pared by 2 bases and J by 2 bases, with 13 bases between. In germline, CDR1 is MNHNY, CDR2 SVGAGI (reference sequence). The CDR3 spells CASSYLSPQGNQPQHF. The CDR3 DNA reads TGTGCCAGCAGTTACCTATCCCCGCAGGGCAATCAGCCCCAGCATTTT.

The genes are TRBV29-1 and TRBJ1-3; 9 nucleotides line up with TRBD1. The germline CDR1 and CDR2 sequences are SQVTM and ANQGSEA. V lost 5 bases to trimming and J lost 0 bases; unmatched junction nucleotides: 2. The CDR3 is 14 residues long. The CDR3 reads CSVWDRASGNTIYF. In DNA, the CDR3 is TGCAGCGTTTGGGACAGGGCCTCTGGAAACACCATATATTTT.

This chain joins TRBV10-3 and TRBJ2-2; weak D call: TRBD2 (5 bases). Germline V gene sequence: CDR1 ENHRY, CDR2 SYGVKD. Deletions cut 4 bases from V and 1 base from J, with 22 bases between. CDR3 length: 19 residues. The CDR3 spells CAISVSRSWGEGNTGELFF. The CDR3 DNA is TGTGCCATCAGTGTCTCGAGGAGTTGGGGAGAGGGGAACACCGGGGAGCTGTTTTTT.

This clone was seen only a few times. The chain joins TRBV4-3 to TRBJ2-1; possibly TRBD2 for D (7 bases). The V gene lost 0 bases and the J gene lost 10 bases, with 16 bases spanning the gap. Germline values: CDR1 LGHNA, CDR2 YSLEER. This CDR3 comprises 15 residues. The CDR3 sequence: CASSQELEGGQEQFF. CDR3 in DNA: TGCGCCAGCAGCCAAGAATTGGAGGGGGGGCAAGAGCAGTTCTTC.

This chain joins TRBV11-1 and TRBJ2-7, with D perhaps matching TRBD2 (7 bases). Germline V gene data show CDR1 as SGHAT and CDR2 as FQDESV (reference sequence). This CDR3 region has 15 residues. Trimming left V 7 bases short and J 6 bases short, with 22 bases between. The CDR3 sequence is CASTPGGGGDPEQYF. CDR3 nucleotide sequence: TGTGCCAGCACCCCGGGAGGCGGGGGCGACCCCGAGCAGTACTTC.

This clone was recorded only once. The chain carries TRBV9 and TRBJ1-1; D not certain. Trimming took off 0 bases at V and 7 bases at J, with 7 bases between the two ends. Germline V lookup: CDR1 SGDLS, CDR2 YYNGEE. This CDR3 comprises 12 residues. CDR3 sequence (DNA): TGTGCCAGCAGCGTAGCTCACGGTGAAGCTTTCTTT. Translation gives CASSVAHGEAFF.

The chain recombines TRBV10-3 with TRBJ2-7; 10 nucleotides align to TRBD1. Germline CDR1 is ENHRY and CDR2 is SYGVKD. Trimming took 11 bases from V and 5 from J; bases not matched to a gene: 12. CDR3 size: 14 residues. Here the CDR3 reads CAVSPRTGGDEQYF. The CDR3 region has the DNA TGTGCCGTTTCTCCTCGGACAGGGGGAGACGAGCAGTACTTC.

The V call is TRBV2, the J call TRBJ1-4; TRBD1 might be the D (5 bases). V was cut by 0 bases and J by 0 bases, with 11 bases left in between. The germline gives CDR1 SNHLY, CDR2 FYNNEI. This CDR3 contains 17 residues. DNA for the CDR3: TGTGCCAGCAGTGAAGCGCGGCGGGGGGCAACTAATGAAAAACTGTTTTTT. The encoded protein is CASSEARRGATNEKLFF.

V is TRBV29-1 and J is TRBJ2-3, with 8 bases that match TRBD2. The CDR3 is 15 amino acids. Losses at the gene ends were 4 bases for V and 0 bases for J; bases not matched to a gene: 6. The germline V gene has CDR1 SQVTM and CDR2 ANQGSEA. This chain's CDR3 is CSVVVAGPSTDTQYF. The CDR3, as DNA: TGCAGCGTTGTAGTAGCGGGACCTAGCACAGATACGCAGTATTTT.

The chain employs TRBV5-1 and TRBJ2-1; a weak D match, TRBD2 (6 bases). Trimming removed 4 bases from V and 6 bases from J, with 14 bases in between. The germline gives CDR1 SGHRS, CDR2 YFSETQ. This CDR3 region has 14 residues. The CDR3 is CASSPGLTTNEQFF. The DNA for the CDR3 is TGCGCCAGCAGCCCAGGACTAACGACCAATGAGCAGTTCTTC.

V and J are TRBV7-2 and TRBJ2-7, with D perhaps matching TRBD1 (5 bases). V dropped 5 bases and J dropped 5 bases, with 16 bases sitting between them. Germline values: CDR1 SGHTA, CDR2 FQGNSA. The CDR3 extends over 14 amino acids. The CDR3 DNA reads TGTGCCAGCAGCAACTCCAGGACAACCGACGAGCAGTACTTC. Translation: CASSNSRTTDEQYF.

The V call is TRBV29-1, the J call TRBJ1-1; D remains unclear. V lost 1 base to trimming and J lost 4 bases, with 13 bases between them. The CDR3 extends over 14 amino acids. From germline, CDR1 is SQVTM and CDR2 ANQGSEA. The CDR3 sequence is CSVEGHGVGTEAFF. The CDR3 DNA is TGCAGCGTTGAAGGACACGGGGTAGGCACTGAAGCTTTCTTT.

The CDR3 DNA follows: TGTGCCAGCAGTGTCGGGGTTAACTATGGCTACACCTTC. Encoded protein: CASSVGVNYGYTF. The chain uses TRBV2 and TRBJ1-2; D call uncertain. The CDR3 runs 13 residues. V was shortened by 4 bases and J by 1 base, with 7 bases between the two germline ends. Germline CDR1 reads SNHLY; CDR2 reads FYNNEI.

This CDR3 is CASSQDVGRTGELFF. CDR3 DNA: TGTGCCAGCAGCCAAGATGTTGGGCGCACCGGGGAGCTGTTTTTT. The chain couples TRBV14 to TRBJ2-2; D not resolved. V dropped 0 bases and J dropped 4 bases, with 9 bases sitting between them. The germline CDR1 and CDR2 sequences are SGHDN and FVKESK. The CDR3 is 15 residues long.

The V call is TRBV27, the J call TRBJ1-4, with D unresolved. The CDR3 spans 14 residues. The germline V gene has CDR1 MNHEY and CDR2 SMNVEV (reference sequence). The V gene lost 6 bases and the J gene lost 3 bases, with 11 bases spanning the gap. As DNA, the CDR3 is TGTGCCAGCAGCCAGGACGGGGCTAATGAAAAACTGTTTTTT. This gives the protein CASSQDGANEKLFF. Together with reference TRBV27 and TRBJ1-4, the CDR3 gives the full variable domain: EAQVTQNPRYLITVTGKKLTVTCSQNMNHEYMSWYRQDPGLGLRQIYYSMNVEVTDKGDVPEGYKVSRKEKRNFPLILESPSPNQTSLYFCASSQDGANEKLFFGSGTQLSVL.

V and J are TRBV13 and TRBJ2-2; the D gene is possibly TRBD2 (5 bases). V lost 4 bases to trimming and J lost 1 base, with 7 bases between them. The CDR3 is 14 amino acids. Germline V CDR1 and CDR2: PRHDT, FYEKMQ (reference sequence). In DNA, the CDR3 is TGTGCCAGCAGCTCGCGGGTGAACACCGGGGAGCTGTTTTTT. It codes for CASSSRVNTGELFF.